One T cell receptor beta chain is described in this entry. The antigen remains undetermined. The junction and the germline gene differ at one end; a read error may be behind it. The run of the v3.0 immunoSEQ assay was at survey level. Sequencing set out to capture about 40,000-55,000 T-cell genomes per sample. The table came from immunoSEQ multiplex PCR; TCRdb's copy has only in-frame clones and leaves some out. The repertoire holds 20,000 or so clones, 80% seen once, with about 15% in the top ten. The CDR3 consists of 12 residues. The germline CDR1 and CDR2 sequences are SGHDT and YYEEEE. This entry belongs to a study of long-term antiretroviral therapy in people with HIV. Study results and limitations: When set beside controls, HIV repertoires had CDR3 length ranges that were narrower. Specimens of blood were obtained during about 2004 to 2017, possibly under older ART regimens.

The gene calls are TRBV5-6 and TRBJ2-7; D unclear. The specimen was unsorted PBMCs, collected 2.9 years after starting antiretroviral therapy. The TCR comes from a woman between 25 and 40 years old with HIV. CDR3 protein: CASSLGFQIENF. DNA of the CDR3: TGTGCCAGCAGCTTGGGGTTCCAGATTGAAAACTTC.